This T cell receptor (beta chain) was found in a study of T cell responses to AZD1222 COVID-19 vaccine. Study-level points and caveats: Among those given AZD1222, only 5 to 7 were seropositive at baseline. Rises in breadth and depth of Spike-specific TCRs came after two AZD1222 doses. Regions left unmutated in variants are reportedly the target of nearly half of spike-specific TCRs.

The CDR3 runs to 13 residues. Germline V gives CDR1 SGHNT, CDR2 YYREEE (reference sequence). Trimming stripped 4 bases from V and 9 bases from J, with 14 bases between. Details on this clone: Its matching antigen is unknown.

Clones were sequenced by immunoSEQ multiplex PCR, and TCRdb holds only the in-frame ones, with some missing. The table lists 75,000 to 100,000 clones, 70% to 90% of them singletons, with less than 15% in the top ten. This TCR was sampled from an adult in good health. The chain joins TRBV5-4 to TRBJ1-5; D gene unclear. The specimen was peripheral blood, collected on day 0 of AZD1222 vaccination. The chain's CDR3 is CASSVYGGSPQHF. The CDR3 DNA follows: TGTGCCAGCAGCGTCTACGGAGGCTCGCCCCAGCATTTT.